This T cell receptor (beta chain) was captured in a study of shared clonotypes between healthy human individuals. General observations from the study: Naive CD4 clonotypes were shared across several donors at 4.5% to 6%.

Original methodology: ImmunoSEQ gave junction-only sequences without quality scores, so filtering differed. TCRdb's copy holds only in-frame clones and misses some; the assay was immunoSEQ multiplex PCR. The V and J calls and clone size were taken over from that table, and D and trimming were inferred from the DNA. In the table there are millions of clones, roughly 94% of which are singletons. For this clone: The target antigen is unknown.

Trimming removed 1 base from V and 1 base from J, with 13 bases in between. Germline-derived CDR1 and CDR2 are MGHRA and YSYEKL. This CDR3 is 17 amino acids long. The source is a man aged 18 to 29 in good health. Specimen: naive CD4+ T cells sorted from blood. Subset denoted: CD45RA+ positively selected. The genes are TRBV4-1 and TRBJ2-2; TRBD1 is a possible D gene (5 bases). In DNA, the CDR3 is TGCGCCAGCAGCCAAGGTGTCCAGGGCGGGAACACCGGGGAGCTGTTTTTT. Translation gives CASSQGVQGGNTGELFF.